This TCR beta chain was retrieved from a study of T cells in Graves' hyperthyroidism and ophthalmopathy. Study-level points and caveats: In blood, most of the thyroid clonotypes expanded above 0.001 were also present.

Newly diagnosed patients aged 18 to 65 had hyperthyroidism of under 2 months' duration. For this clonotype: The antigen remains undetermined.

The V gene's germline CDR1 is MNHEY and CDR2 SVGEGT. V was trimmed by 2 bases and J by 3 bases, leaving 14 bases between them. The CDR3 is 15 residues long. What was amplified from RNA transcripts were TCR beta CDR3 regions. In the first-round RT-PCR of the TCR CDR3, the HTBI primer set was used. TCRdb re-called the multiplex PCR reads through MiXCR, storing one row per CDR3 protein. The table shows fewer than 900,000 distinct CDR3 sequences, with roughly 17% occurring only once. The TCR sequence derives from a man aged 18-30 years with Graves' hyperthyroidism. This chain links TRBV6-2 or TRBV6-3 with TRBJ2-7, with D possibly TRBD2 on 5 matching bases. Sequencing used blood. CDR3 loop: CASSYGGSSHYEQYF. The DNA for the CDR3 is TGTGCCAGCAGTTACGGAGGTTCATCCCACTACGAGCAGTACTTC.